A single T cell receptor (beta chain) is shown here with its context. No antigen is known for it. The PCR had 60 Vbeta and 13 Jbeta primers. TCRdb's table, derived via immunoSEQ multiplex PCR, lists solely in-frame clones and lacks some. This sample has approximately 160,000 clones, with approximately 80% found just once. The sample is drawn from a study of cytomegalovirus exposure and HLA in healthy donors. Overall study results and limits: Later analysis associated a missense DCLRE1C variant with TCR beta V- and J-gene trimming. For most TCR beta V segments, an earlier analysis put the productive rate at about 90% or about 30% of the time. Highly shared variants forming one cluster were likely a sequencing artifact.

Unrecorded immune exposure was likely among donors, who were nominally healthy when sampled. The clonotype originates from a woman aged 45-65 years in good health and CMV-seropositive. The specimen was PBMCs.

CDR3 nucleotides: TGTGCCAGTAGTATAGACTACCTAGAGAACACTGAAGCTTTCTTT. Encoded protein: CASSIDYLENTEAFF. The J gene is TRBJ1-1, the V gene TRBV19; D ambiguous. The germline gives CDR1 LNHDA, CDR2 SQIVND (reference sequence). The CDR3 totals 15 residues. V lost 0 bases, J lost 1 base, and 9 bases lay in between. The whole variable domain, remainder taken from reference TRBV19 and TRBJ1-1, is DGGITQSPKYLFRKEGQNVTLSCEQNLNHDAMYWYRQDPGQGLRLIYYSQIVNDFQKGDIAEGYSVSREKKESFPLTVTSAQKNPTAFYLCASSIDYLENTEAFFGQGTRLTVV.